Below are 17 T cell receptor beta chains sequenced from a single sample in a study of blood T cell repertoires in COVID-19 (dated by TCRdb to the early 2020s). The library was made by the immunoSEQ multiplex PCR assay. TCRdb limited this immuneACCESS table to in-frame rearrangements with V and J called. A share of clones is missing; checked studies link under half to unresolved V genes, and the rest is unexplained. Present in this sample are fewer than 400,000 clones, 70% to 90% of which were seen just once. The ten largest make up under 2.5% of the sample. The sequenced sample consisted of PBMCs or T cells enriched from blood (not recorded which). These receptor sequences come from a man aged 30 to 45 who had recovered from COVID-19.

This clone came up once. This chain joins TRBV4-3 and TRBJ2-3; D is uncertain. Germline CDR1 and CDR2: LGHNA and YSLEER. This CDR3 is built from 15 residues. V shed 1 base and J shed 1 base, with 9 bases lying between them. CDR3 nucleotide sequence: TGCGCCAGCAGCCAAGGGTGGAGACGCACAGATACGCAGTATTTT. It encodes CASSQGWRRTDTQYF.

This clone has a handful of counts. This rearrangement joins TRBV29-1 to TRBJ2-5; D perhaps matches TRBD1 (5 bases). V lost 4 bases, J lost 0 bases, and 15 bases lay in between. The germline gives CDR1 SQVTM, CDR2 ANQGSEA. The CDR3 runs to 15 residues. DNA of the CDR3: TGCAGCGTTGGTTTCAGGGCCTCGTACCAAGAGACCCAGTACTTC. Translating it yields CSVGFRASYQETQYF.

This clone showed up just once. The genes are TRBV19 and TRBJ1-4; D is possibly TRBD1 (5 bases). V dropped 7 bases and J dropped 4 bases, with 13 bases sitting between them. The germline CDR1 and CDR2 sequences are LNHDA and SQIVND (reference sequence). The length of the CDR3 is 14 residues. The CDR3 region is CASKAQVLNEKLFF. The DNA of the CDR3 is TGTGCCAGTAAAGCACAGGTCCTTAATGAAAAACTGTTTTTT.

This chain uses TRBV24-1 with TRBJ2-7; 7 bases are a match to TRBD1. CDR1 and CDR2 (germline): KGHDR, SFDVKD. V dropped 9 bases and J dropped 3; count of bases not matched to a gene: 7. CDR3 length: 13 amino acids. The CDR3 DNA reads as TGTGCCACCCAACTGGGACAGAGCTACGAGCAGTACTTC. Translating gives CATQLGQSYEQYF.

The rearrangement links TRBV5-5 to TRBJ1-4, with no clear D. Trimming removed 0 bases from V and 4 bases from J, with 7 bases in between. Germline CDR1 and CDR2: SGHKS and YYEKEE (reference sequence). The CDR3 is 14 amino acids. Here the CDR3 reads CASSLGHRNEKLFF. CDR3 nucleotide sequence: TGTGCCAGCAGCTTGGGGCATCGTAATGAAAAACTGTTTTTT.

The chain couples TRBV19 to TRBJ1-5, with D uncertain. The germline V gene encodes CDR1 LNHDA and CDR2 SQIVND (reference sequence). This CDR3 contains 13 residues. V was pared by 6 bases and J by 3 bases, with 9 bases between. The CDR3 loop is CASRGSHNQPQHF. In DNA form, the CDR3 reads TGTGCCAGTAGGGGCAGTCACAATCAGCCCCAGCATTTT.

This chain connects TRBV5-4 to TRBJ1-2, with TRBD1 as a possible D gene (5 bases). V lost 5 bases and J 8 bases, leaving 13 bases between the germline ends. CDR1 is SGHNT, CDR2 YYREEE, per germline (reference sequence). This CDR3 has 12 residues. CDR3 nucleotides: TGTGCCAGCAGGGCAGGGTTGAAGGGCTACACCTTC. Translated: CASRAGLKGYTF.

This chain uses TRBV18 with TRBJ2-7; D ambiguous. V gave up 2 bases and J gave up 7 bases, with 6 bases separating them. This CDR3 is 11 amino acids long. Germline CDR1 is KGHSH and CDR2 is LQKENI. CDR3 protein: CASSPSGEQYF. The CDR3 region has the DNA TGTGCCAGCTCACCATCCGGGGAGCAGTACTTC.

The V call is TRBV7-9, the J call TRBJ2-1; 10 nucleotides match TRBD2. With 5 bases clipped from V and 4 bases from J, the junction kept 5 bases outside the gene matches. The CDR3 loop spans 15 amino acids. CDR1 is SEHNR, CDR2 FQNEAQ, per germline (reference sequence). CDR3 region: CASSPSGGLYNEQFF. CDR3 bases: TGTGCCAGCAGCCCTAGCGGGGGTCTATACAATGAGCAGTTCTTC.

The chain has TRBV3-1 (or the pseudogene TRBV3-2) and TRBJ2-1; the match to TRBD2 covers 10 bases. This CDR3 is built from 16 residues. The V and J ends lost 4 bases and 3 bases, in that order; junction bases with no gene match: 6. The V gene's germline CDR1 is LGHDT and CDR2 YNNKEL (reference sequence). For the CDR3, the DNA is TGTGCCAGCAGCCCCTTTAGCGGGGGGATCTACAATGAGCAGTTCTTC. Encoded protein: CASSPFSGGIYNEQFF.

This chain uses TRBV6-6 with TRBJ2-2, with a weak D call TRBD1 (5 bases). V was clipped by 5 bases and J by 0 bases, with 10 bases between them. Germline-derived CDR1 and CDR2 are MNHNY and SVGAGI (reference sequence). The CDR3 has 15 residues. This CDR3 is CASSTDTANTGELFF. DNA for the CDR3: TGTGCCAGCAGTACGGACACTGCGAACACCGGGGAGCTGTTTTTT.

The chain couples TRBV19 to TRBJ1-1; D is unclear. The germline V and J ends were trimmed by 5 bases and 1 base, with 14 bases remaining between them. There are 15 residues in the CDR3. Germline CDR1 is LNHDA and CDR2 is SQIVND (reference sequence). CDR3 nucleotides: TGTGCCAGTAGTCCCTTTCTCGTAGAGAACACTGAAGCTTTCTTT. Translated: CASSPFLVENTEAFF.

The CDR3 region is CASSSGGASSYNEQFF. DNA of the CDR3: TGTGCCAGCAGCAGCGGGGGGGCCTCCTCCTACAATGAGCAGTTCTTC. The chain has TRBV7-3 and TRBJ2-1; 10 bases agree with TRBD2. Germline V gene data show CDR1 as SGHTA and CDR2 as FQGTGA. V shed 5 bases and J 0 bases; nucleotides not matched to a gene: 4. This CDR3 region has 16 residues.

The rearrangement uses TRBV7-2 and TRBJ1-5, with 7 positions matching TRBD1. CDR3 length: 15 amino acids. Germline CDR1 is SGHTA and CDR2 is FQGNSA. The ends lost 1 base at V and 5 bases at J; junction bases unmatched: 5. CDR3 protein: CASSLVRDSYQPQHF. Here the CDR3 DNA reads TGTGCCAGCAGCTTAGTGAGGGACAGTTATCAGCCCCAGCATTTT.

The chain couples TRBV6-5 to TRBJ1-1; D not certain. Trimming removed 8 bases from V and 1 base from J, with 5 bases in between. CDR1 MNHEY and CDR2 SVGAGI come from the germline V gene. CDR3 size: 11 residues. In DNA form, the CDR3 reads TGTGCCAGCTCTCCGAACACTGAAGCTTTCTTT. Its translation is CASSPNTEAFF.

This clone was seen only once. The genes are TRBV30 and TRBJ2-7; TRBD1 is a possible D gene (5 bases). Per germline, CDR1 GTSNPN and CDR2 SVGIG (reference sequence). Trimming pared 7 bases from V and 9 bases from J, leaving 19 bases between. CDR3 length equals 12 residues. CDR3 residues: CAYSRANLRQYF. The CDR3 nucleotides are TGTGCCTACAGCAGGGCCAATCTACGGCAGTACTTC.

Of note for this clone: This specimen includes other DNA sequences encoding the same CDR3. The gene calls are TRBV5-4 and TRBJ1-1; D unclear. CDR1 and CDR2 from the germline V gene are SGHNT and YYREEE (reference sequence). V gave up 2 bases and J gave up 1 base, with 6 bases separating them. The CDR3 consists of 13 residues. CDR3 residues: CASSFRENTEAFF. CDR3 DNA: TGTGCCAGCAGCTTCCGCGAGAACACTGAAGCTTTCTTT. Full variable domain (remainder filled in from reference TRBV5-4 and TRBJ1-1): ETGVTQSPTHLIKTRGQQVTLRCSSQSGHNTVSWYQQALGQGPQFIFQYYREEENGRGNFPPRFSGLQFPNYSSELNVNALELDDSALYLCASSFRENTEAFFGQGTRLTVV.